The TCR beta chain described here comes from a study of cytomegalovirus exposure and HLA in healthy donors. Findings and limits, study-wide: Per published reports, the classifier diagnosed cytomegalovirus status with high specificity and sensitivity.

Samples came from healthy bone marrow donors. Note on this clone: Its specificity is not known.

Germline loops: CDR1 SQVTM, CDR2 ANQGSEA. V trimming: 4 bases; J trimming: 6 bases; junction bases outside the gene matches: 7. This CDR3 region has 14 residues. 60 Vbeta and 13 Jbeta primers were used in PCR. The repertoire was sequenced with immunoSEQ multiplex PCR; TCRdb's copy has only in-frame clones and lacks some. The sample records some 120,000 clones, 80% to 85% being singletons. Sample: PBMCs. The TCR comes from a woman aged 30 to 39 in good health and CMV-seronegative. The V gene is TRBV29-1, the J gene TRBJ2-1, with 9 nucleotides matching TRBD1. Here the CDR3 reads CSVATGTGFNEQFF. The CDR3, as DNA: TGCAGCGTTGCTACCGGGACAGGGTTCAATGAGCAGTTCTTC.